These 3 T cell receptor beta chains share one sample of origin, sequenced in a study of Graves' ophthalmopathy and Graves' hyperthyroidism. Investigators amplified TCR beta CDR3 regions from RNA transcripts. Following a first-round RT-PCR that used HTBI primers, a second-round multiplex PCR was carried out. TCRdb called the multiplex PCR reads again in MiXCR, with one record for every CDR3 protein. Of roughly 420,000 distinct CDR3 sequences in the sample, 21% were seen once. The sequenced sample consisted of peripheral blood. The source is a woman aged 18-29 years with stable Graves' hyperthyroidism.

The chain is built from TRBV7-9 and TRBJ2-5, with TRBD2 matching over 7 bases. Per germline, CDR1 SEHNR and CDR2 FQNEAQ (reference sequence). V was clipped by 1 base and J by 7 bases; unmatched bases: 9. The CDR3 length is 15 residues. The CDR3 DNA is TGTGCCAGCAGCTTAGGTGTGCGGGAGAGGGTGACCCAGTACTTC. Its translation is CASSLGVRERVTQYF. Combining the CDR3 with reference TRBV7-9 and TRBJ2-5 gives the whole variable domain DTGVSQNPRHKITKRGQNVTFRCDPISEHNRLYWYRQTLGQGPEFLTYFQNEAQLEKSRLLSDRFSAERPKGSFSTLEIQRTEQGDSAMYLCASSLGVRERVTQYFGPGTRLLVL.

This clonotype was seen many times. This chain links TRBV12-3 or TRBV12-4 with TRBJ1-6; tentatively, D is TRBD1 (5 bases). Trimming left V 2 bases short and J 10 bases short, with 12 bases between. CDR3 length: 14 amino acids. As DNA, the CDR3 is TGTGCCAGCAGTTTACGGCAGGGAGGGTCACCCCTCCACTTT. Its translation is CASSLRQGGSPLHF.

This clonotype was seen repeatedly, ten times or more. The gene calls are TRBV6-1 and TRBJ1-3, with D perhaps TRBD1 (5 bases). CDR3 length: 16 amino acids. CDR1 MNHNS and CDR2 SASEGT come from the germline V gene. Between the trimmed V and J ends, which lost 9 bases and 0 bases, there was a span of 18 bases. In nucleotides, the CDR3 is TGTGCCAGTGTAGTTTCCAGGGTGTTCTCTGGAAACACCATATATTTT. Amino acids: CASVVSRVFSGNTIYF.